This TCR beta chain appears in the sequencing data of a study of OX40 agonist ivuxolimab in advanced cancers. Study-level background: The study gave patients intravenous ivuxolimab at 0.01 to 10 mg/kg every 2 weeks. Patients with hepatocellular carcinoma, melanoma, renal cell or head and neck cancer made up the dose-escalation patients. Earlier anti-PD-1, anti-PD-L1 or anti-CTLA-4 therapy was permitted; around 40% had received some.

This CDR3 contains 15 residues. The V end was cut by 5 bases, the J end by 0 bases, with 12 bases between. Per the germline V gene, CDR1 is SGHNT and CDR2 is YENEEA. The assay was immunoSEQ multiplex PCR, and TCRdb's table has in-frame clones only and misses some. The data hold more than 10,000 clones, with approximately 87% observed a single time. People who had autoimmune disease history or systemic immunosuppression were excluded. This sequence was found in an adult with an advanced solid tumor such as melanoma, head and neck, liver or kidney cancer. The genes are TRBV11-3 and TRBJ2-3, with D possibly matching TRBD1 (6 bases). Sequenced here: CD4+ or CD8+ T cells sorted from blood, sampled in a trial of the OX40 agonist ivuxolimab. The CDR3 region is CASSPGTTSTDTQYF. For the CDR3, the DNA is TGTGCCAGCAGCCCCGGGACAACTAGCACAGATACGCAGTATTTT.